This entry lists 2 T cell receptor beta chains sequenced from one sample in a study of CD4 T cells in relation to SARS-CoV-2 and coronaviruses. Sequencing was performed with immunoSEQ multiplex PCR; in TCRdb, only in-frame clones are kept and a portion is missing. The sample consists of about 36,000 clones, over 65% of them appearing once. No antigen has been assigned to these receptors. The sample taken for sequencing was memory CD4+ T cells from PBMCs, cultured in vitro. These receptors were collected from an adult with COVID-19.

To note about this clone: Compared with germline, one end of the junction differs, possibly owing to a read error. The J gene is TRBJ2-5, the V gene TRBV3-1 (or the pseudogene TRBV3-2); 16 bases map to TRBD2. This CDR3 is built from 19 residues. Germline CDR1 is LGHDT and CDR2 is YNNKEL (reference sequence). DNA for the CDR3: TGTACCAGCAGCCAAGAGGGACTAGCGGGAGGGCCAGACCAAGAGACCCAGTACTTC. Translating gives CTSSQEGLAGGPDQETQYF.

In its sample, this clone was seen a few times. The chain joins TRBV3-1 (or the pseudogene TRBV3-2) to TRBJ2-2, with D perhaps assigned TRBD1 or TRBD2 (5 bases each). The CDR3 extends over 14 amino acids. The V gene lost 6 bases and the J gene lost 7 bases, with 15 bases spanning the gap. The germline CDR1 and CDR2 sequences are LGHDT and YNNKEL (reference sequence). CDR3 in amino acids: CASRQPGPLGELFF. The CDR3 DNA reads as TGTGCCAGCAGACAACCGGGACCCCTCGGGGAGCTGTTTTTT.